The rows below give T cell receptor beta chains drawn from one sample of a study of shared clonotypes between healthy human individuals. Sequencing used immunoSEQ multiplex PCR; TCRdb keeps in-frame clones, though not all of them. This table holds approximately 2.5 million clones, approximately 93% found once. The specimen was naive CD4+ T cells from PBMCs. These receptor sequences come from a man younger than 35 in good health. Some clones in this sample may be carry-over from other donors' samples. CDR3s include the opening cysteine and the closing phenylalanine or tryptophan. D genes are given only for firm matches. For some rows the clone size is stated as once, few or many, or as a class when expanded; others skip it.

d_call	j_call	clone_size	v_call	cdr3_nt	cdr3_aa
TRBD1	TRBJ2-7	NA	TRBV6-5	TGTGCCAGCAGTTACCCCATAGGGACAGGGGTCTACGAGCAGTACTTC	CASSYPIGTGVYEQYF
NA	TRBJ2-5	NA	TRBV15	TGTGCCACCAGCTCCGAGGGGGGAATTCAAGAGACCCAGTACTTC	CATSSEGGIQETQYF
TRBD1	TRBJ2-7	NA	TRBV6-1	TGTGCCAGCAGCCGGGACAGGGTCTCCTACGAGCAGTACTTC	CASSRDRVSYEQYF
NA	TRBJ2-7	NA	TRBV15	TGTGCCACCACCCGGGTCAGGGGATCCTACGAGCAGTACTTC	CATTRVRGSYEQYF
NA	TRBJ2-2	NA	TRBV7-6	TGTGCCAGCTCCAAGTCGTGGGACACCGGGGAGCTGTTTTTT	CASSKSWDTGELFF
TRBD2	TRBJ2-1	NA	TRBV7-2	TGTGCCAGCAGCTCCTATGGTGTGGGACTAGGTTTTGAGCAGTTCTTC	CASSSYGVGLGFEQFF
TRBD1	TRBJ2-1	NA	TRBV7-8	TGTGCCAGCAGCTTAGGGGACAGGGAGGGTGAGCAGTTCTTC	CASSLGDREGEQFF
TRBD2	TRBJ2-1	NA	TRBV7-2	TGTGCCAGCAGCCTTAGGCTAGCGGGAGTGGATGAGCAGTTCTTC	CASSLRLAGVDEQFF
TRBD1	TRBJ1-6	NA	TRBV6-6	TGTGCCAGCAGTTACTTGACAGGGCGGAATTCACCCCTCCACTTT	CASSYLTGRNSPLHF
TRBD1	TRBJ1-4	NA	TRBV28	TGTGCCAGCACCTCATCAGTGGGTTCGGGACAGGGGATTTTT	CASTSSVGSGQGIF
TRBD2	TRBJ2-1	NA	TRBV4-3	TGCGCCAGCAGCCCGCAACAGACTAGCGGGAAAACGAATGAGCAGTTCTTC	CASSPQQTSGKTNEQFF
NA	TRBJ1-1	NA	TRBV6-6	TGTGCCAGCAGGCGTGATTCTCAGAAAGCTTTCTTT	CASRRDSQKAFF
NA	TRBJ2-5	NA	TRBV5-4	TGTGCCAGCAGCTTTTTACAGGTGCAAGAGACCCAGTACTTC	CASSFLQVQETQYF
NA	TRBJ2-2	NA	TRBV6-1	TGTGCCAGCACCCTGGGGACAACATCCACCGGGGAGCTGTTTTTT	CASTLGTTSTGELFF
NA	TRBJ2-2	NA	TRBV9	TGTGCCAGCAGGGCCTTGGGGGGTCAGGCCGGGGAGCTGTTTTTT	CASRALGGQAGELFF
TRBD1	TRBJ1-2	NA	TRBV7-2	TGTGCCAGCAGCCCAGGCACGACAGGGGGCTCGGGCTACACCTTC	CASSPGTTGGSGYTF
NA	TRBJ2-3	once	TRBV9	TGTGCCAGCAGCGTAGACGCGGCGACAGATACGCAGTATTTT	CASSVDAATDTQYF
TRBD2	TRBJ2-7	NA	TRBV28	TGTGCAGCGGGGGGAGGCTCCTACGAGCAGTACTTC	CAAGGGSYEQYF
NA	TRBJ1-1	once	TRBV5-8	TGTGCCAGCAGTTCGGGGGTCTCCACTACGAACACTGAAGCTTTCTTT	CASSSGVSTTNTEAFF
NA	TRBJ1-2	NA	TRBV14	TGTGCCAGCAGCCAAGTGGCAGGGGCGAGCCTTGGCTACACCTTC	CASSQVAGASLGYTF
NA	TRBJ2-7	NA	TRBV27	TGTGCCAGCAACCCAGGGGGGTCTGGGACCTACGAGCAGTACTTC	CASNPGGSGTYEQYF
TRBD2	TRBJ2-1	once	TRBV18	TGTGCCAGCTCACTCGCTAGCGGGAGAACCTACAATGAGCAGTTCTTC	CASSLASGRTYNEQFF
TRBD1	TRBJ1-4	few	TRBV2	TGTGCCAGCAGTTTTCAGGGGGCTCGCGTTAATGAAAAACTGTTTTTT	CASSFQGARVNEKLFF
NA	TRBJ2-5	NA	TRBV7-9	TGTGCCAGCAGCGCTATGGGAGACAGGCAAGAGACCCAGTACTTC	CASSAMGDRQETQYF
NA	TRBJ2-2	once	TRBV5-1	TGCGCCAGCAGCTTCGGGCAATTGAACACCGGGGAGCTGTTTTTT	CASSFGQLNTGELFF
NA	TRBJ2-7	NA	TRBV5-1	TGCGCCAGCAGCTTGCATAGAGATGGGGAGCAGTACTTC	CASSLHRDGEQYF
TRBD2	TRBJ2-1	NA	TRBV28	TGTGCCAGCAGTTTATCATTCCTAGCGGGAGTTCGTAATGAGCAGTTCTTC	CASSLSFLAGVRNEQFF
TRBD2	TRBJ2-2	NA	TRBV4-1	TGCGCCAGCAGCCAAGTGGGACTAGCGGAAAAGACTGGCACCGGGGAGCTGTTTTTT	CASSQVGLAEKTGTGELFF
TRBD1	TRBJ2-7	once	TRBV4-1	TGCGCCAGCAGCCGACAGGGACAGGCCTACGAGCAGTACTTC	CASSRQGQAYEQYF
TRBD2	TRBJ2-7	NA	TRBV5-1	TGCGCCAGCAGCCCGATAGCGGGAGGGCCCTCCTACGAGCAGTACTTC	CASSPIAGGPSYEQYF
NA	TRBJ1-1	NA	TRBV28	TGTGCCAGCAGTTTAGTTTCGGTAGGGGTGAACACTGAAGCTTTCTTT	CASSLVSVGVNTEAFF
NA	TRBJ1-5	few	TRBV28	TGTGCCAGCAGTTTAGCCCGGGACGGAAATCAGCCCCAGCATTTT	CASSLARDGNQPQHF
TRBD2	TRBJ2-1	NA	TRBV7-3	TGTGCCAGCAGCCAATCTTTCGATGAAGCGGGAGGGACGAATGAGCAGTTCTTC	CASSQSFDEAGGTNEQFF
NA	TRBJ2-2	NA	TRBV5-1	TGCGCCAGCAGGGACGGGGCGAACACCGGGGAGCTGTTTTTT	CASRDGANTGELFF
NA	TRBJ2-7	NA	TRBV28	TGTGCCAGCAGTTTATCGAGGTCGCCCTCCTACGAGCAGTACTTC	CASSLSRSPSYEQYF
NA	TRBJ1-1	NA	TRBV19	TGTGCCAGTAGTATAGATAGGACCGTACAAACTGAAGCTTTCTTT	CASSIDRTVQTEAFF
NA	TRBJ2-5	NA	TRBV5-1	TGCGCCAGCAGCTTGTCAATATGGGGGCAGAAAGAGACCCAGTACTTC	CASSLSIWGQKETQYF
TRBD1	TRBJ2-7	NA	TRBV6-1	TGTGCCAGCAGAGCACTAAGGACAGGGGGCTACGAACAGTACTTC	CASRALRTGGYEQYF
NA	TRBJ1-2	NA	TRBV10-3	TGTGCCATCAGTGTGAAAGGGGATGGCGGCTACACCTTC	CAISVKGDGGYTF
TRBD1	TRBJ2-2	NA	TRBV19	TGTGCCAGTACTCCCCGGAGGGACAGGGGGTCGGTCCGGGAGCTGTTTTTT	CASTPRRDRGSVRELFF
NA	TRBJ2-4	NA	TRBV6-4	TGTGCCAGCAGTGGGAGGGACAGCAGAGCTATAAACATTCAGTACTTC	CASSGRDSRAINIQYF
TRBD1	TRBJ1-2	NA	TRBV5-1	TGCGCCAGCAGCCCCGGACAGGTTGGGGTGTATGGCTACACCTTC	CASSPGQVGVYGYTF
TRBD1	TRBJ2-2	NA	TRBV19	TGTGCCAGTAGTCGGACAGGGGGTTCGGTAACCGGGGAGCTGTTTTTT	CASSRTGGSVTGELFF
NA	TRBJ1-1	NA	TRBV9	TGTGCCAGCAGCGTAGACCCCATGAACACTGAAGCTTTCTTT	CASSVDPMNTEAFF
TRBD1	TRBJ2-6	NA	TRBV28	TGTGCCAGCAGTCCCGGGACAGGCTTCAACGTCCTGACTTTC	CASSPGTGFNVLTF